One sample yielded the 8 T cell receptor beta chains listed below, sequenced in a study of blood T cells in healthy people across ages. PCR was performed a second time for about 7 to 12 cycles using a sample-barcoded 5' primer and a J-beta primer mix. TCRdb re-derived calls from the 5' RACE reads in MiXCR, one entry per CDR3 protein. This sample yields 1.5 million to 2 million distinct CDR3 sequences, of which around 40% are seen a single time; about 21% belongs to the top ten. The specimen sequenced was blood. The origin of the receptors is a human donor in good health.

This clonotype was recorded once. The J gene is TRBJ1-2, the V gene TRBV10-3; D not resolved. Germline V CDR1 and CDR2: ENHRY, SYGVKD. V gave up 3 bases and J gave up 4 bases, with 6 bases separating them. The CDR3 is 12 residues long. The CDR3: CAISDGPYGYTF. CDR3 nucleotides: TGTGCCATCAGTGACGGGCCCTATGGCTACACCTTC.

Many counts were recorded for this clonotype. This chain joins TRBV12-3 or TRBV12-4 and TRBJ2-3; no definite D call. The CDR3 spans 14 residues. The ends were cut back, 2 bases at V and 4 bases at J, with 10 bases in the middle. The CDR3 reads CASSLRGSADTQYF. The CDR3 DNA follows: TGTGCCAGCAGTTTACGTGGTTCGGCAGATACGCAGTATTTT.

The J gene is TRBJ2-7, the V gene TRBV15, with D perhaps being TRBD1 or TRBD2 (6 bases each). Per germline, CDR1 LNHNV and CDR2 YYDKDF (reference sequence). The V gene lost 1 base and the J gene lost 3 bases, with 19 bases spanning the gap. The CDR3 is made up of 17 amino acids. This CDR3 is CATSRAGEDWGGYEQYF. The CDR3 coding sequence is TGTGCCACCAGCAGAGCAGGGGAGGACTGGGGAGGCTACGAGCAGTACTTC.

The gene calls are TRBV12-3 or TRBV12-4 and TRBJ1-2, with 7 bases that match TRBD1. V trimming: 10 bases; J trimming: 6 bases; junction bases outside the gene matches: 8. This CDR3 has 12 residues. CDR3 DNA sequence: TGTGCCACACGGATGAGGGGGCATGGCTACACCTTC. Protein product: CATRMRGHGYTF.

The chain combines TRBV3-1 with TRBJ2-3; 13 bases line up with TRBD2. Germline V gene sequence: CDR1 LGHDT, CDR2 YNNKEL (reference sequence). Trimming at V came to 3 bases and at J to 4 bases, leaving 4 bases not matched to a gene. The CDR3 runs to 16 residues. CDR3 DNA: TGTGCCAGCAGCCACAGGACTAGCGGGAGATCAGATACGCAGTATTTT. Its protein product is CASSHRTSGRSDTQYF.

This clonotype was seen a handful of times. The chain has TRBV7-2 and TRBJ2-1; D ambiguous. Trimming removed 5 bases at V and 10 bases at J, with 15 bases between. The CDR3 length is 13 residues. CDR1 and CDR2 from the germline V gene are SGHTA and FQGNSA. The CDR3 loop reads CASSPSSFGEQFF. The CDR3 DNA follows: TGTGCCAGCAGCCCCTCGTCTTTCGGCGAGCAGTTCTTC.

This clonotype was seen once. This chain joins TRBV4-2 and TRBJ1-4; 8 bases align to TRBD1. Per the germline V gene, CDR1 is LGHNA and CDR2 is YNFKEQ. This CDR3 is built from 15 residues. V lost 5 bases to trimming and J lost 7 bases; unmatched junction nucleotides: 9. CDR3 amino acids: CASSTGGQGAEKLFF. The CDR3 region has the DNA TGTGCCAGCAGCACAGGTGGACAGGGTGCTGAAAAACTGTTTTTT.

The CDR3 loop reads CASSQEATVNTEAFF. CDR3 in DNA: TGTGCCAGCAGCCAAGAAGCGACGGTGAACACTGAAGCTTTCTTT. J is TRBJ1-1 and V is TRBV3-1; D is unclear. From germline, CDR1 is LGHDT and CDR2 YNNKEL (reference sequence). CDR3 length equals 15 residues. Trimming stripped 0 bases from V and 0 bases from J, with 8 bases between.